This T cell receptor beta chain was documented in a study of T cell responses to AZD1222 COVID-19 vaccine. Profiling relied on immunoSEQ multiplex PCR, and the TCRdb table lists in-frame clones only, not all of them. Of 130,000 or so clones in the sample, around 84% were seen once. The CDR3 spans 13 residues. Germline lookup yields CDR1 SGHTA and CDR2 FQGNSA. V lost 1 base and J lost 8; bases outside the gene matches: 4. This TCR was recovered from an adult in good health. The V call is TRBV7-2, the J call TRBJ1-2; 7 bases map to TRBD1. This specimen was peripheral blood, taken on day 0 of AZD1222 vaccination. CDR3 in DNA: TGTGCCAGCAGCTTAGACAGGGGTGAGGGCTACACCTTC. This sequence encodes CASSLDRGEGYTF.